This passage covers 4 T cell receptor beta chains from one sample sequenced in a study of vaccination and CD4 T cells after COVID-19 (dated by TCRdb to between 2021 and 2023). Sample treatment or condition, as interpreted from the label and publication: roughly 11-day PBMC culture with coronavirus spike peptide pools or control peptides (ViraFEST assay). These receptors are not linked to any known antigen. The library relied on PCR. Sequencing was performed on an Illumina iSeq 100. At the Johns Hopkins FTIC core, DNA from the cultured CD4+ T cells underwent TCR sequencing with the Oncomine TCR Beta short-read assay. TCRdb passed the public sequencing reads through fastp at Q25 and MiXCR, retaining productive beta sequences. Each CDR3 protein gets just one entry, which takes the most common genes and DNA from the rows behind it. The sample includes 22,000 or so distinct CDR3 sequences, with approximately 32% observed a single time. 9.5% to 15% of the sample rests with the top ten.

Specimen: cultured CD4+ T cells from blood. The receptors were sampled from a human donor with COVID-19.

The rearrangement uses TRBV12-3 or TRBV12-4 and TRBJ2-3; D uncertain. The CDR3 contains 13 residues. V lost 7 bases and J 4 bases, leaving 12 bases between the germline ends. The CDR3 nucleotides are TGTGCCAGCAAGCTTCGTCAGGCAGATACGCAGTATTTT. As protein: CASKLRQADTQYF.

The rearrangement links TRBV6-2 or TRBV6-3 to TRBJ2-3; the D gene could be TRBD1 or TRBD2 (6 bases each). Per the germline V gene, CDR1 is MNHEY and CDR2 is SVGEGT. With 5 bases removed from V and 1 base from J, the gap between germline ends came to 19 bases. This CDR3 region has 17 residues. In DNA, the CDR3 is TGTGCCAGCAGTCCCTCCCAGGGACGGGGGCGCACAGATACGCAGTATTTT. Protein sequence: CASSPSQGRGRTDTQYF.

The V gene is TRBV7-3, the J gene TRBJ2-5; D is possibly TRBD2 (6 bases). CDR1 and CDR2 from the germline V gene are SGHTA and FQGTGA. V was clipped by 1 base and J by 1 base, with 10 bases between them. The CDR3 totals 15 residues. CDR3 DNA: TGTGCCAGCAGCTTAAATCTAGCGCCCCAAGAGACCCAGTACTTC. Amino acid sequence: CASSLNLAPQETQYF. Full variable domain (outside the CDR3, taken from reference TRBV7-3 and TRBJ2-5): GAGVSQTPSNKVTEKGKYVELRCDPISGHTALYWYRQSLGQGPEFLIYFQGTGAADDSGLPNDRFFAVRPEGSVSTLKIQRTERGDSAVYLCASSLNLAPQETQYFGPGTRLLVL.

The gene calls are TRBV15 and TRBJ2-7; no clear D gene. Germline V gene lookup returns CDR1 LNHNV and CDR2 YYDKDF (reference sequence). Trimming removed 8 bases at V and 0 bases at J, with 17 bases between. The CDR3 is made up of 15 amino acids. CDR3 bases: TGTGCCACCCGGATCAAAACAGCAAGCTCCTACGAGCAGTACTTC. This encodes CATRIKTASSYEQYF.